The source of this T cell receptor (beta chain) is a study of blood T cell repertoires in COVID-19. Only in-frame clones appear in the TCRdb table, and some are missing; sequencing was by immunoSEQ multiplex PCR. The sample contains 250,000 to 300,000 clones, about four fifths of which appear only once. CDR1 SGHTA and CDR2 FQGNSA come from the germline V gene. The CDR3 length is 16 residues. Between the trimmed V and J ends, which lost 4 bases and 7 bases, there was a span of 17 bases. This clonotype was obtained from a man aged 80 or over with acute or convalescent COVID-19. Sequenced input: peripheral blood. This chain links TRBV7-2 with TRBJ1-6; TRBD1 might be the D (5 bases). The CDR3 region is CASSSRTTGGNSPLHF. CDR3 in DNA: TGTGCCAGCAGCTCCCGGACTACTGGGGGAAATTCACCCCTCCACTTT.